The text below deals with one TCR beta chain. Study processing details: Amplification of reference gene primers was used by the study to estimate nucleated cell counts. The repertoire was sequenced with immunoSEQ multiplex PCR; TCRdb's copy has only in-frame clones and lacks some. The V and J calls and clone size were taken over from that table, and D and trimming were inferred from the DNA. The sample lists fewer than 150,000 clones, 84% occurring once. This record belongs to a study of blood T cell repertoires in COVID-19. Overall study context: Nucleic acid was either cDNA or gDNA, and it came from T cells, B-cell-depleted T cells, or PBMCs.

Adults between about 18 and 95 years of age took part from about 24 US areas. There are 16 residues in the CDR3. V was pared by 2 bases and J by 4 bases, with 6 bases of the junction left unmatched. Germline-derived CDR1 and CDR2 are MNHEY and SVGEGT. The TCR originated in a man aged 45-60 years in a cohort exposed to, infected with or recovered from COVID-19 (not recorded which). This chain links TRBV6-2 or TRBV6-3 with TRBJ2-2; TRBD2 agrees at 8 bases. Sequenced input: PBMCs or T cells enriched from blood (not recorded which). CDR3 in amino acids: CASSYRGGPGTGELFF. For the CDR3, the DNA is TGTGCCAGCAGTTACCGCGGGGGGCCGGGCACCGGGGAGCTGTTTTTT.